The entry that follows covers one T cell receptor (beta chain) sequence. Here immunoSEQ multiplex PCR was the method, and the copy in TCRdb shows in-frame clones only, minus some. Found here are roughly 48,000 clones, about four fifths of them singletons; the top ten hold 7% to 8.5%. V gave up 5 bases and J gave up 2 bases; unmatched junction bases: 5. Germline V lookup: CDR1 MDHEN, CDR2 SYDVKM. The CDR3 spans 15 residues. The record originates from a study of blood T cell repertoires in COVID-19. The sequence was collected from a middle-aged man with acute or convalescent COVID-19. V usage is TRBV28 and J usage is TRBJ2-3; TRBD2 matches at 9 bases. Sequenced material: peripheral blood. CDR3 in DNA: TGTGCCAGCAGTAGTAGCGGGGGACACACAGATACGCAGTATTTT. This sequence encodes CASSSSGGHTDTQYF.